This TCR beta chain emerged from a study of cytomegalovirus exposure and HLA in healthy donors. Study-wide results and caveats: Other equally common chains were less clonally expanded than HLA-associated TCR beta chains, a later analysis showed. Most TCR sequences were uncommon, yet certain public TCRs appeared in many donors. Common viral pathogens seemed to be connected with several of the most significant clusters, according to a later analysis. TRBV6-2, TRBV6-3 and other indistinguishable V segments were excluded.

The CDR3 covers 16 residues. In germline, CDR1 is MNHEY, CDR2 SMNVEV (reference sequence). Trimming shortened V by 5 bases and J by 3 bases, and 20 bases separated the two germline ends. Remarks on this clone: Its antigen remains unidentified.

Amplification used 60 Vbeta primers and 13 Jbeta primers. Sequencing was performed with immunoSEQ multiplex PCR; in TCRdb, only in-frame clones are kept and a portion is missing. Found here are around 170,000 clones, about 80% of them singletons; the top ten hold 0.65% to 0.75%. Sequencing was done on a sample of PBMCs. The chain combines TRBV27 with TRBJ2-7, with a possible D match to TRBD1 (5 bases). This sequence was found in a woman in her forties in good health and CMV-seronegative. This chain's CDR3 is CASSPSTGHQNYEQYF. CDR3 sequence (DNA): TGTGCCAGCAGTCCAAGTACAGGCCACCAAAACTACGAGCAGTACTTC.